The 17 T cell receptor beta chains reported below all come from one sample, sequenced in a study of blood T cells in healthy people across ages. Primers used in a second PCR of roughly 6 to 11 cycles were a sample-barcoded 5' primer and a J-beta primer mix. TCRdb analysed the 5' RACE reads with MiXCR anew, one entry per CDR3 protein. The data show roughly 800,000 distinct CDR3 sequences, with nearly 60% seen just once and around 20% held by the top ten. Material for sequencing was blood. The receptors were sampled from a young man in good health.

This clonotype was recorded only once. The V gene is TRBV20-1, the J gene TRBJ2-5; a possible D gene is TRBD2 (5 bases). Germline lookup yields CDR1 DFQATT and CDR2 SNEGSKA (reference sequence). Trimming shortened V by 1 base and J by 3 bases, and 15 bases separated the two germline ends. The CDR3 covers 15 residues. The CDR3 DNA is TGCAGTGCTAGAGCGAGGCGACTACCAAAAGAGACCCAGTACTTC. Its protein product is CSARARRLPKETQYF.

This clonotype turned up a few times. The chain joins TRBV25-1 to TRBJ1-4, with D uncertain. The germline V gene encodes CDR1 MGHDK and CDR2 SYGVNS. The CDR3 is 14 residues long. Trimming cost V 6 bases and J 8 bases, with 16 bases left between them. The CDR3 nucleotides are TGTGCCAGCAGCAGCTATGGGGAGGGAGAAAAACTGTTTTTT. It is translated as CASSSYGEGEKLFF.

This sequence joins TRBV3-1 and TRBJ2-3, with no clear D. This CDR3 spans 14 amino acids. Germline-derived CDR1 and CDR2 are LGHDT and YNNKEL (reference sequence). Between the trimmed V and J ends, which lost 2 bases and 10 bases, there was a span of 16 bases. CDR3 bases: TGTGCCAGCAGCCAAACTTCTGGGCCCGGCGCGCAGTATTTT. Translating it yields CASSQTSGPGAQYF.

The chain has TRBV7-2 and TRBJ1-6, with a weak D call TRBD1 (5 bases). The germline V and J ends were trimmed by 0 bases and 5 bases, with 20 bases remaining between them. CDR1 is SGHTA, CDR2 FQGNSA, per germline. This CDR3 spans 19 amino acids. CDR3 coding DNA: TGTGCCAGCAGCTTAGCGATGCCGGGACGACGAAATCATAATTCACCCCTCCACTTT. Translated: CASSLAMPGRRNHNSPLHF. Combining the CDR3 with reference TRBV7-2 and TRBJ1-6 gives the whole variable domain GAGVSQSPSNKVTEKGKDVELRCDPISGHTALYWYRQSLGQGLEFLIYFQGNSAPDKSGLPSDRFSAERTGGSVSTLTIQRTQQEDSAVYLCASSLAMPGRRNHNSPLHFGNGTRLTVT.

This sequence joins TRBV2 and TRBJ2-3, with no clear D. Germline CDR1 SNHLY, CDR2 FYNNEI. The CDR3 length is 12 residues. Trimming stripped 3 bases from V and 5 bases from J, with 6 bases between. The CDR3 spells CASSELEDTQYF. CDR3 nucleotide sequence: TGTGCCAGCAGTGAGCTCGAAGATACGCAGTATTTT.

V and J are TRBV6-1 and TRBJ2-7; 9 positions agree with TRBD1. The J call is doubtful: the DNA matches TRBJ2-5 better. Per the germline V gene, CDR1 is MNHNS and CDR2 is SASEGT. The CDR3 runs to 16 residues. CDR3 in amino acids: CASSEGTGGRGETQYF. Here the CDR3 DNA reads TGTGCCAGCAGTGAAGGAACAGGGGGCCGAGGAGAGACCCAGTACTTC.

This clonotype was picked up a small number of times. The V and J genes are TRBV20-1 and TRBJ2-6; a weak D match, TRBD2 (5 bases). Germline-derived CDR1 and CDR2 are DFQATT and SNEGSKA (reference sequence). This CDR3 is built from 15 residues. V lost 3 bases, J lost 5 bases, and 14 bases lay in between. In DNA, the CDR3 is TGCAGTGCTAGGGACTCCCGTGACTGGGCCAACGTCCTGACTTTC. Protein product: CSARDSRDWANVLTF.

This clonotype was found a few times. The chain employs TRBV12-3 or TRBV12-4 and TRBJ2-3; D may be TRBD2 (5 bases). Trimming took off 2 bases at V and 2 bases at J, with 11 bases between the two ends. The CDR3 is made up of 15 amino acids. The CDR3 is CASSLTRQTTDTQYF. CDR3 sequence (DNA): TGTGCCAGCAGTTTAACTAGGCAGACCACAGATACGCAGTATTTT.

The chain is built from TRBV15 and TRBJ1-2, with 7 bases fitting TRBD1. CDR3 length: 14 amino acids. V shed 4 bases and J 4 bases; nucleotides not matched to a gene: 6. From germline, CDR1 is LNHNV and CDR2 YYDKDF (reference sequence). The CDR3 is CATSKPEGAYGYTF. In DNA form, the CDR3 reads TGTGCCACCAGCAAACCCGAGGGGGCCTATGGCTACACCTTC.

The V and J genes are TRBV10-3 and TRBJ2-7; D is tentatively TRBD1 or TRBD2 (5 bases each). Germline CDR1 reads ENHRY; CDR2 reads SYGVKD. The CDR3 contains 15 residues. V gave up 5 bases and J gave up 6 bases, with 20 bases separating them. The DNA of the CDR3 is TGTGCCATCAGTAGCATCCGGGACGGACGATTCGAGCAGTACTTC. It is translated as CAISSIRDGRFEQYF.

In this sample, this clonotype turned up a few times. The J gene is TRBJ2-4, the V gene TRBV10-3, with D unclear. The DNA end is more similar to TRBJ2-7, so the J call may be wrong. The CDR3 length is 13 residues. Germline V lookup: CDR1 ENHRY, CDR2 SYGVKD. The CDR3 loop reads CAISEYEEYEQYF. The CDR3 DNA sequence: TGTGCCATCAGTGAGTACGAGGAGTACGAGCAGTACTTC.

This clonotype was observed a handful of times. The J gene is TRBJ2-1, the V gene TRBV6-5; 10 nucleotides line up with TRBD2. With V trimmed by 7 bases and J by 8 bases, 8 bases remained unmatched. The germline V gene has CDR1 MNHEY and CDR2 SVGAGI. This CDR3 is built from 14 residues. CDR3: CASKIAGGRDEQFF. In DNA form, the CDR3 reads TGTGCCAGCAAAATAGCGGGGGGCCGGGATGAGCAGTTCTTC.

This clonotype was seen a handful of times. CDR3 DNA: TGCAGTGCTAGAGATAAGGAGGGCCGGGGTGAAAAACTGTTTTTT. Residues: CSARDKEGRGEKLFF. The chain is built from TRBV20-1 and TRBJ1-4; D gene unclear. CDR1 is DFQATT, CDR2 SNEGSKA, per germline (reference sequence). V was pared by 0 bases and J by 7 bases, with 15 bases between. The CDR3 loop spans 15 amino acids.

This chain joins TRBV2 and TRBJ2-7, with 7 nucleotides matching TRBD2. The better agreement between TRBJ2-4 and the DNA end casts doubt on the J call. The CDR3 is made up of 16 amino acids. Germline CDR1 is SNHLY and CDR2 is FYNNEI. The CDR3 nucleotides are TGTGCCAGCGGGGACCGGGACTACCAAGGGGAACACATTCAGTACTTC. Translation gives CASGDRDYQGEHIQYF.

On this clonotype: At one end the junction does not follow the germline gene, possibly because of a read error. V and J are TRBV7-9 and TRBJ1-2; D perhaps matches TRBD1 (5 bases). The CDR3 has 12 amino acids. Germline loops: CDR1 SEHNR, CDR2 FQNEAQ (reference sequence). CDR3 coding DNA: TGTGCCAACAGCATAGACAGCTATGGCTACACCTTC. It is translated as CANSIDSYGYTF.

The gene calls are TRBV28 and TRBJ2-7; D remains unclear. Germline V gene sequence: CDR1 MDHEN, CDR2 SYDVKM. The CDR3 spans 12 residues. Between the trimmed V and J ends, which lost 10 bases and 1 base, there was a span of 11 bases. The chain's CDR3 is CATGPPSYEQYF. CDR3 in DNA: TGTGCCACTGGGCCCCCGTCCTACGAGCAGTACTTC.

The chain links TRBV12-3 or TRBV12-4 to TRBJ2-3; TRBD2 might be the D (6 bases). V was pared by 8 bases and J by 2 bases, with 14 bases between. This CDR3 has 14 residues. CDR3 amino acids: CASLSPGVTDTQYF. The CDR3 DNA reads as TGTGCCAGCCTCTCCCCGGGAGTCACAGATACGCAGTATTTT.